Listed below are T cell receptor beta chains from one sample, sequenced in a study of spatial heterogeneity in lung cancer. TCRdb recomputed calls from the 5' RACE reads with MiXCR, one row per CDR3 protein. The profile covers about 42,000 distinct CDR3 sequences, with around 7% appearing a single time and 43% taken by the ten largest. The sample consisted of PBMCs, taken at surgery. These receptors all come from a female donor with early-stage non-small cell lung cancer. Both conserved end residues are part of each CDR3. D genes are given only for firm matches. Part of the rows lack a size; the others show once, few, many or a class for expanded clones.

TRBJ1-1 | NA | NA | TRBV20-1 | CSATGRAGTEAFF | TGCAGTGCTACGGGTAGGGCTGGCACTGAAGCTTTCTTT
TRBJ2-5 | many | NA | TRBV11-2 | CASSLAQQETQYF | TGTGCCAGCAGCTTAGCGCAGCAAGAGACCCAGTACTTC
TRBJ1-5 | many | NA | TRBV6-9 | CASTRTVNQPQHF | TGTGCCAGCACTCGGACAGTAAATCAGCCCCAGCATTTT
TRBJ1-2 | many | NA | TRBV6-5 | CASSPLGGRPNYGYTF | TGTGCCAGCAGTCCCCTAGGCGGCAGGCCTAACTATGGCTACACCTTC
TRBJ2-3 | few | NA | TRBV20-1 | CSASFVGVTDTQYF | TGCAGTGCTAGCTTCGTGGGGGTGACAGATACGCAGTATTTT
TRBJ1-2 | few | NA | TRBV12-3/TRBV12-4 | CASTRDTLYYGYTF | TGTGCCAGCACCCGGGACACCCTTTACTATGGCTACACCTTC
TRBJ1-6 | NA | NA | TRBV18 | CTSSPSAGNNSPLHF | TGTACCAGCTCACCGAGCGCAGGAAATAATTCACCCCTCCACTTT
TRBJ2-5 | NA | TRBD1 | TRBV29-1 | CSVAGFPGQGIETQYF | TGCAGCGTTGCAGGTTTTCCGGGACAGGGGATTGAGACCCAGTACTTC
TRBJ1-1 | many | TRBD1 | TRBV19 | CASAAQGGVSEAFF | TGTGCCAGTGCTGCTCAGGGGGGCGTAAGTGAAGCTTTCTTT
TRBJ1-1 | few | NA | TRBV28 | CASSWDPWEGTEAFF | TGTGCCAGCAGTTGGGACCCCTGGGAGGGCACTGAAGCTTTCTTT
TRBJ1-2 | few | NA | TRBV2 | CASSEDPGSNYGYTF | TGTGCCAGCAGTGAAGACCCAGGGTCTAACTATGGCTACACCTTC
TRBJ2-3 | NA | TRBD2 | TRBV27 | CASSLRKRGGPVTDTQYF | TGTGCCAGCAGTTTACGAAAGCGGGGGGGTCCTGTCACAGATACGCAGTATTTT
TRBJ1-5 | many | NA | TRBV6-2/TRBV6-3 | CASSPLREGMSNQPQHF | TGTGCCAGCAGTCCCCTCAGAGAAGGGATGAGCAATCAGCCCCAGCATTTT
TRBJ2-5 | many | NA | TRBV7-6 | CASSTTPRGSEGETQYF | TGTGCCAGCAGCACAACACCTCGTGGATCGGAAGGAGAGACCCAGTACTTC
TRBJ2-3 | many | TRBD2 | TRBV3-1 | CASSPLGSGGSDTQYF | TGTGCCAGCAGCCCTCTAGGAAGCGGGGGTTCAGATACGCAGTATTTT
TRBJ2-2 | NA | NA | TRBV6-1 | CASSERRTIPTGELFF | TGTGCCAGCAGTGAAAGGAGGACAATCCCGACCGGGGAGCTGTTTTTT
TRBJ1-3 | many | NA | TRBV30 | CAWRNPSGNTIYF | TGTGCCTGGAGGAATCCCTCTGGAAACACCATATATTTT